The 27 T cell receptor beta chains given below trace back to one sample, sequenced in a study of shared clonotypes between healthy human individuals. Sequenced by immunoSEQ multiplex PCR; TCRdb stores in-frame clones only, minus some. The sample lists 2.3 million or so clones, over 90% occurring once. Specimen: naive CD4+ T cells from PBMCs. Subset noted: CD45RA+ positively selected. The source of these receptors is a man between 18 and 35 years old in good health. Some clones in this sample may be carry-over from other donors' samples.

A single count supports this clone. The chain combines TRBV9 with TRBJ2-7; 8 bases are a match to TRBD2. The V gene end was trimmed by 0 bases and the J gene end by 5 bases; junction bases not matched to a gene: 10. In germline, CDR1 is SGDLS, CDR2 YYNGEE. The CDR3 is made up of 16 amino acids. The CDR3 DNA reads as TGTGCCAGCAGCGTAGCCGGGAGGGCAATTTTTAACGAGCAGTACTTC. As protein: CASSVAGRAIFNEQYF. The full variable domain, completed using reference TRBV9 and TRBJ2-7, is DSGVTQTPKHLITATGQRVTLRCSPRSGDLSVYWYQQSLDQGLQFLIQYYNGEERAKGNILERFSAQQFPDLHSELNLSSLELGDSALYFCASSVAGRAIFNEQYFGPGTRLTVT.

This clone was counted once. The gene calls are TRBV19 and TRBJ2-1, with 7 bases matching TRBD1. V shed 5 bases, J shed 5 bases, and the junction held 9 bases outside the gene matches. The CDR3 extends over 15 amino acids. Germline lookup yields CDR1 LNHDA and CDR2 SQIVND (reference sequence). The CDR3 region is CASSHSFDRDNEQFF. Written as DNA, the CDR3 is TGTGCCAGTAGTCACAGCTTCGACAGGGACAATGAGCAGTTCTTC.

This sequence joins TRBV4-3 and TRBJ2-2; 14 nucleotides align to TRBD2. Germline V gene lookup returns CDR1 LGHNA and CDR2 YSLEER. V was clipped by 4 bases and J by 5 bases; unmatched bases: 9. The CDR3 loop spans 18 amino acids. The CDR3 loop is CASSPRLAGGPGTGELFF. CDR3 sequence (DNA): TGCGCCAGCAGCCCCCGACTAGCGGGAGGGCCTGGAACCGGGGAGCTGTTTTTT.

The genes are TRBV5-1 and TRBJ1-5; TRBD1 might be the D (5 bases). The CDR3 covers 14 residues. Looked up from germline, CDR1 is SGHRS and CDR2 is YFSETQ. Trimming stripped 4 bases from V and 2 bases from J, with 10 bases between. Written as DNA, the CDR3 is TGCGCCAGCAGCATGCAGGGTGGCAATCAGCCCCAGCATTTT. As protein: CASSMQGGNQPQHF.

This chain links TRBV11-3 with TRBJ2-1, with D perhaps being TRBD1 or TRBD2 (5 bases each). CDR1 is SGHNT, CDR2 YENEEA, per germline. This CDR3 comprises 15 residues. Trimming cost V 1 base and J 4 bases, with 11 bases left between them. In nucleotides, the CDR3 is TGTGCCAGCAGCTTAGTCGGGACGGCTTACAATGAGCAGTTCTTC. This gives the protein CASSLVGTAYNEQFF.

The genes are TRBV15 and TRBJ1-1; no clear D. This CDR3 spans 13 amino acids. Trimming took 3 bases from V and 3 from J, leaving 8 bases between them. From germline, CDR1 is LNHNV and CDR2 YYDKDF (reference sequence). CDR3 in DNA: TGTGCCACCAGCAGCCAGCGGCACACTGAAGCTTTCTTT. It encodes CATSSQRHTEAFF.

V gene TRBV4-2 combines with J gene TRBJ2-1; D is possibly TRBD2 (6 bases). The CDR3 has 17 residues. Germline-derived CDR1 and CDR2 are LGHNA and YNFKEQ. V was trimmed by 2 bases and J by 6 bases, leaving 20 bases between them. The CDR3 protein is CASSQQGAGLPFNEQFF. The CDR3, as DNA: TGTGCCAGCAGCCAACAAGGGGCGGGACTCCCGTTCAATGAGCAGTTCTTC.

For the CDR3, the DNA is TGTGCCAGCAGCTTGAATACAGGGTCTGGCTACACCTTC. Its translation is CASSLNTGSGYTF. The chain recombines TRBV7-3 with TRBJ1-2, with D maybe TRBD1 (6 bases). The CDR3 sequence is 13 residues long. The germline CDR1 and CDR2 sequences are SGHTA and FQGTGA. Trimming took 3 bases from V and 7 from J, leaving 12 bases between them.

There are a few counts of this clone. Other DNA sequences in this specimen translate into the identical CDR3. The chain carries TRBV29-1 and TRBJ1-1; TRBD1 might be the D (5 bases). The CDR3 runs 13 residues. In germline, CDR1 is SQVTM, CDR2 ANQGSEA. The CDR3 region has the DNA TGCAGTGTAGCGGGGCTACTGAACACTGAAGCTTTCTTT. Protein sequence: CSVAGLLNTEAFF.

This clone showed up just once. The chain is built from TRBV9 and TRBJ2-1; no clear D. The CDR3 is made up of 12 amino acids. V lost 0 bases and J lost 6, with 4 bases in between. Per germline, CDR1 SGDLS and CDR2 YYNGEE. Written as DNA, the CDR3 is TGTGCCAGCAGCGTAGCACTCAATGAGCAGTTCTTC. Protein product: CASSVALNEQFF.

V and J are TRBV5-6 and TRBJ1-4; 7 bases are a match to TRBD1. Trimming took 3 bases from V and 5 from J; bases not matched to a gene: 4. Germline-derived CDR1 and CDR2 are SGHDT and YYEEEE. CDR3 length: 14 residues. In nucleotides, the CDR3 is TGTGCCAGCAGCTGGGGACAGTCGAATGAAAAACTGTTTTTT. Translated, it gives CASSWGQSNEKLFF. Supplemented by reference TRBV5-6 and TRBJ1-4, the full variable domain reads DAGVTQSPTHLIKTRGQQVTLRCSPKSGHDTVSWYQQALGQGPQFIFQYYEEEERQRGNFPDRFSGHQFPNYSSELNVNALLLGDSALYLCASSWGQSNEKLFFGSGTQLSVL.

This sequence joins TRBV2 and TRBJ2-7; no reliable D call. Per germline, CDR1 SNHLY and CDR2 FYNNEI. The V end was cut by 6 bases, the J end by 7 bases, with 16 bases between. This CDR3 comprises 13 residues. CDR3: CASRSEPSREQYF. The CDR3 bases are TGTGCCAGCAGATCCGAACCCTCCCGGGAGCAGTACTTC.

The chain carries TRBV28 and TRBJ2-6; 8 bases map to TRBD2. The germline V gene has CDR1 MDHEN and CDR2 SYDVKM. The CDR3 totals 16 residues. With 7 bases clipped from V and 0 bases from J, the junction kept 5 bases outside the gene matches. The CDR3: CASIPAGGSGANVLTF. CDR3 in DNA: TGTGCCAGCATTCCCGCGGGGGGCTCTGGGGCCAACGTCCTGACTTTC.

This chain joins TRBV7-8 and TRBJ2-5; 8 bases fit TRBD1. Germline V CDR1 and CDR2: SGHVS, FQNEAQ. J gave up 1 base and V 1 base, and 5 bases lay outside the gene matches. This CDR3 has 16 residues. CDR3 DNA: TGTGCCAGCAGCTTAGGTGGCAGGGGGCCCCAAGAGACCCAGTACTTC. Translated: CASSLGGRGPQETQYF.

V is TRBV5-1 and J is TRBJ1-2; D is unresolved. Trimming removed 7 bases at V and 7 bases at J, with 20 bases between. The CDR3 totals 14 residues. Germline V gene sequence: CDR1 SGHRS, CDR2 YFSETQ. The CDR3 protein is CASQAGSGSGGYTF. The CDR3 nucleotides read TGCGCCAGCCAAGCCGGGTCGGGGTCTGGTGGCTACACCTTC.

The chain couples TRBV5-5 to TRBJ1-2, with D possibly TRBD1 on 5 matching bases. Germline V lookup: CDR1 SGHKS, CDR2 YYEKEE (reference sequence). There are 16 residues in the CDR3. V was shortened by 1 base and J by 3 bases, with 16 bases between the two germline ends. CDR3 sequence reads: CASSLKTSGRDYGYTF. CDR3 DNA: TGTGCCAGCAGCTTGAAAACATCAGGCAGGGACTATGGCTACACCTTC.

The rearrangement uses TRBV25-1 and TRBJ2-1; TRBD1 matches 7 bases. The CDR3 is 14 amino acids. J was trimmed by 5 bases and V by 5 bases; bases with no gene match: 6. The germline V gene has CDR1 MGHDK and CDR2 SYGVNS. The CDR3 nucleotides read TGTGCCAGCAGTAGGTCAGGGGGTGACAATGAGCAGTTCTTC. It encodes CASSRSGGDNEQFF.

This chain uses TRBV5-6 with TRBJ2-1; 8 bases match TRBD1. The germline V gene has CDR1 SGHDT and CDR2 YYEEEE. The CDR3 length is 16 residues. The junction had 7 bases not matched to a gene; V was cut back by 2 bases and J by 3 bases. The CDR3, as DNA: TGTGCCAGCAGCTTCCTGGGGACAGGACACTACAATGAGCAGTTCTTC. The encoded protein is CASSFLGTGHYNEQFF.

The gene calls are TRBV28 and TRBJ1-3, with a tentative D call TRBD1 (5 bases). There are 13 residues in the CDR3. The V gene lost 8 bases and the J gene lost 1 base, with 9 bases spanning the gap. Germline CDR1 is MDHEN and CDR2 is SYDVKM. The CDR3 nucleotides read TGTGCCAGCGGCGCAGGGTCTGGAAACACCATATATTTT. This gives the protein CASGAGSGNTIYF.

V is TRBV4-3 and J is TRBJ2-7; perhaps TRBD2 as D (5 bases). V lost 0 bases to trimming and J lost 3 bases, with 9 bases between them. Germline V lookup: CDR1 LGHNA, CDR2 YSLEER. The length of the CDR3 is 14 residues. The CDR3 loop is CASSQDSGGYEQYF. In DNA form, the CDR3 reads TGCGCCAGCAGCCAAGATTCCGGAGGCTACGAGCAGTACTTC.

This clone has only one observation. The chain joins TRBV5-4 to TRBJ2-7; D gene unclear. The germline V gene has CDR1 SGHNT and CDR2 YYREEE (reference sequence). V lost 4 bases, J lost 4 bases, and 6 bases lay in between. CDR3 size: 11 residues. DNA of the CDR3: TGTGCCAGCAGCCGTGAATACGAGCAGTACTTC. This translates into CASSREYEQYF.

The chain uses TRBV28 and TRBJ1-5; D not certain. V shed 4 bases and J shed 10 bases, with 17 bases lying between them. The CDR3 covers 14 residues. Germline lookup yields CDR1 MDHEN and CDR2 SYDVKM. CDR3 loop: CASSSRANLGPQHF. The CDR3 nucleotides read TGTGCCAGCAGTTCCCGGGCCAACTTGGGTCCCCAGCATTTT.

The genes are TRBV2 and TRBJ2-2, with D perhaps matching TRBD1 (5 bases). V lost 9 bases, J lost 0 bases, and 11 bases lay in between. The CDR3 has 14 amino acids. CDR1 is SNHLY, CDR2 FYNNEI, per germline. The DNA for the CDR3 is TGTGCCAGTAGGGCCAGGGCGAACACCGGGGAGCTGTTTTTT. Its protein is CASRARANTGELFF.

J is TRBJ1-5 and V is TRBV2, with D tentatively TRBD1 (5 bases). Trimming took off 7 bases at V and 0 bases at J, with 13 bases between the two ends. In germline, CDR1 is SNHLY, CDR2 FYNNEI. This CDR3 contains 15 residues. Here the CDR3 DNA reads TGTGCCAGCACCGGGACGTCGTATAGCAATCAGCCCCAGCATTTT. Its protein product is CASTGTSYSNQPQHF.

This clone came up once. The chain carries TRBV2 and TRBJ2-2; D gene uncertain. The CDR3 has 15 residues. The germline gives CDR1 SNHLY, CDR2 FYNNEI. V was trimmed by 5 bases and J by 5 bases, leaving 15 bases between them. This chain's CDR3 is CASSRSAKSTGELFF. The CDR3 coding sequence is TGTGCCAGCAGTCGCAGCGCCAAATCTACCGGGGAGCTGTTTTTT.

The rearrangement joins TRBV15 to TRBJ1-4; D not certain. The CDR3 sequence is 13 residues long. Germline V lookup: CDR1 LNHNV, CDR2 YYDKDF (reference sequence). V was shortened by 1 base and J by 8 bases, with 8 bases between the two germline ends. The CDR3 sequence is CATSRAGREKLFF. DNA for the CDR3: TGTGCCACCAGCAGAGCCGGACGGGAAAAACTGTTTTTT.

V is TRBV18 and J is TRBJ1-1, with 7 bases fitting TRBD1. J lost 5 bases, V lost 6 bases, and 6 bases had no gene match. Germline CDR1 is KGHSH and CDR2 is LQKENI. This CDR3 is built from 13 residues. The CDR3 DNA follows: TGTGCCAGCTCTAACCAGGGGGAAACTGAAGCTTTCTTT. As protein: CASSNQGETEAFF.